The rows below give T cell receptor beta chains drawn from one sample of a study of cytomegalovirus exposure and HLA in healthy donors. The assay was immunoSEQ multiplex PCR, and TCRdb's table has in-frame clones only and misses some. Of tens of thousands of clones listed, 65% to 85% are singletons. Sequences were obtained from PBMCs. Receptors originate from a man under 40 in good health and CMV-seronegative. CDR3s include the opening cysteine and the closing phenylalanine or tryptophan. D genes are given only for firm matches. Expanded clones are given a class, and other clones once, few, many or no size at all.

clone_size j_call v_call d_call cdr3_aa cdr3_nt
NA TRBJ2-7 TRBV27 TRBD2 CASAYGTSVLEQYF TGTGCCAGCGCTTATGGGACTAGCGTACTGGAGCAGTACTTC
once TRBJ2-7 TRBV6-5 NA CASRSLGGVPYEQYF TGTGCCAGCAGAAGCCTCGGAGGGGTACCCTACGAGCAGTACTTC
few TRBJ1-5 TRBV10-3 TRBD1 CAISGPGQINQPQHF TGTGCCATCAGTGGGCCGGGACAGATCAATCAGCCCCAGCATTTT
few TRBJ1-3 TRBV6-1 TRBD1 CASSEFGDRDTIYF TGTGCCAGCAGTGAATTCGGGGACAGGGACACCATATATTTT
NA TRBJ2-1 TRBV5-4 TRBD2 CASSLASGGNEQFF TGTGCCAGCAGCTTGGCTAGCGGGGGCAATGAGCAGTTCTTC
NA TRBJ2-7 TRBV18 TRBD2 CASSPPSILGLAGYEQYF TGTGCCAGCTCACCACCGAGTATTTTGGGACTAGCAGGCTACGAGCAGTACTTC
NA TRBJ1-1 TRBV5-4 TRBD1 CASSLAIQGGNTEAFF TGTGCCAGCAGCTTGGCGATACAGGGGGGGAACACTGAAGCTTTCTTT
NA TRBJ1-5 TRBV6-1 NA CASSEGLDINQPQHF TGTGCCAGCAGTGAAGGGTTAGATATAAATCAGCCCCAGCATTTT
NA TRBJ1-6 TRBV18 TRBD1 CASSPPYRGNSPLHF TGTGCCAGCTCACCACCCTACAGGGGTAATTCACCCCTCCACTTT
NA TRBJ1-2 TRBV23-1 TRBD1 CALTDRRSKSYGYTF TGCGCCCTAACGGACAGGCGATCCAAGAGCTATGGCTACACCTTC
NA TRBJ2-1 TRBV18 TRBD1 CASSPQRQGSSYNEQFF TGTGCCAGCTCACCCCAACGACAGGGAAGCTCCTACAATGAGCAGTTCTTC
NA TRBJ2-7 TRBV30 TRBD2 CAWSYPGGFGQYF TGTGCCTGGAGTTACCCGGGAGGGTTTGGGCAGTACTTC
NA TRBJ1-2 TRBV7-6 NA CASSEGEGLYGYTF TGTGCCAGCAGCGAGGGAGAGGGACTCTATGGCTACACCTTC
NA TRBJ1-5 TRBV11-2 TRBD1 CASSLMTGSNQPQHF TGTGCCAGCAGCTTAATGACAGGGAGCAATCAGCCCCAGCATTTT
NA TRBJ1-6 TRBV27 NA CASSFRNSPLHF TGTGCCAGCAGTTTCCGTAATTCACCCCTCCACTTT
NA TRBJ2-7 TRBV6-1 NA CASFRTGQAYEQYF TGTGCCAGCTTCCGAACAGGGCAGGCCTACGAGCAGTACTTC
NA TRBJ2-3 TRBV6-5 NA CASSYSNQGVGTQYF TGTGCCAGCAGTTACTCGAACCAGGGCGTGGGTACGCAGTATTTT
once TRBJ1-6 TRBV25-1 NA CASSEFGGPNSPLHF TGTGCCAGCAGTGAATTCGGGGGGCCCAATTCACCCCTCCACTTT
NA TRBJ2-7 TRBV11-2 TRBD1 CASRPQGKSYEQYF TGTGCCAGCAGACCACAGGGGAAATCGTACGAGCAGTACTTC
NA TRBJ1-1 TRBV18 TRBD1 CASSLISGQVHGGTEAFF TGTGCCAGCTCACTAATATCCGGACAGGTTCATGGAGGCACTGAAGCTTTCTTT
NA TRBJ2-2 TRBV7-8 TRBD2 CASSLYGGSNTGELFF TGTGCCAGCAGCTTGTACGGGGGGTCGAACACCGGGGAGCTGTTTTTT
NA TRBJ1-5 TRBV21-1 NA CASSSLRNDQRPQHF TGTGCCAGCAGTTCCCTCAGGAACGACCAGAGGCCCCAGCATTTT
NA TRBJ1-6 TRBV11-3 NA CASSSQLNSPLHF TGTGCCAGCAGCTCACAGTTGAATTCACCCCTCCACTTT
NA TRBJ2-7 TRBV27 NA CASSQPPGSSYEQYF TGTGCCAGCAGCCAGCCTCCAGGGTCGTCCTACGAGCAGTACTTC
NA TRBJ1-5 TRBV5-6 NA CASSFVGGGPQHF TGTGCCAGCAGCTTTGTTGGGGGGGGGCCCCAGCATTTT
NA TRBJ2-7 TRBV15 NA CAVGSEQYF TGTGCCGTCGGGAGTGAGCAGTACTTC
NA TRBJ1-6 TRBV27 NA CASSLGGFNSPLHF TGTGCCAGCAGTTTGGGAGGGTTTAATTCACCCCTCCACTTT
few TRBJ1-1 TRBV18 TRBD1 CASSPRSRTGGLEAFF TGTGCCAGCTCACCACGTTCCCGGACAGGGGGCTTGGAAGCTTTCTTT
NA TRBJ2-6 TRBV9 NA CASSVGALGANVLTF TGTGCCAGCAGCGTAGGAGCCCTCGGGGCCAACGTCCTGACTTTC
NA TRBJ1-4 TRBV5-5 NA CASSLLAGRGEKLFF TGTGCCAGCAGCTTGTTGGCGGGGAGAGGTGAAAAACTGTTTTTT
few TRBJ1-1 TRBV9 TRBD1 CASSVRDRANTEAFF TGTGCCAGCAGCGTAAGGGACAGGGCGAACACTGAAGCTTTCTTT
NA TRBJ2-2 TRBV4-2 TRBD2 CASSQFSAGAVTGELFF TGTGCCAGCAGCCAATTCTCAGCGGGGGCGGTCACCGGGGAGCTGTTTTTT
NA TRBJ1-5 TRBV7-2 NA CASSPGRAGNQPQHF TGTGCCAGCAGCCCGGGGAGGGCGGGCAATCAGCCCCAGCATTTT
NA TRBJ1-2 TRBV12-5 TRBD1 CASGLTMDRGNGYTF TGTGCTAGTGGTTTGACGATGGACAGGGGAAACGGCTACACCTTC
NA TRBJ1-2 TRBV19 TRBD1 CASLERQGNYGYTF TGTGCCAGTTTGGAGAGACAGGGGAACTATGGCTACACCTTC
NA TRBJ2-7 TRBV6-5 NA CASNAVGKSYEQYF TGTGCCAGCAACGCCGTCGGGAAATCCTACGAGCAGTACTTC
once TRBJ1-4 TRBV30 NA CAWRTYNEKLFF TGTGCCTGGAGAACTTATAATGAAAAACTGTTTTTT
NA TRBJ1-3 TRBV9 TRBD1 CASSVGTGGSSGNTIYF TGTGCCAGCAGCGTCGGGACAGGGGGAAGCTCTGGAAACACCATATATTTT
NA TRBJ1-4 TRBV5-1 TRBD1 CASSYGQGTNEKLFF TGCGCCAGCAGCTACGGACAGGGAACGAATGAAAAACTGTTTTTT
NA TRBJ2-3 TRBV27 TRBD2 CASSLAGTDTQYF TGTGCCAGCAGCCTAGCGGGCACAGATACGCAGTATTTT
many TRBJ2-6 TRBV6-1 NA CASSARVSGANVLTF TGTGCCAGCAGTGCGAGGGTCTCTGGGGCCAACGTCCTGACTTTC
NA TRBJ1-1 TRBV6-5 NA CASSLGQADTEAFF TGTGCCAGCAGCTTGGGACAAGCGGACACTGAAGCTTTCTTT
once TRBJ1-2 TRBV7-8 NA CASSLGRVDYGYTF TGTGCCAGCAGCTTAGGCAGGGTCGACTATGGCTACACCTTC
few TRBJ2-7 TRBV7-9 NA CASSPEGSYEQYF TGTGCCAGCAGCCCCGAAGGGAGCTACGAGCAGTACTTC
NA TRBJ1-4 TRBV5-4 NA CASSPGGTATNEKLFF TGTGCCAGCAGCCCCGGCGGCACTGCAACTAATGAAAAACTGTTTTTT